The clone carrying this TCR beta chain was recorded only once. These data originate in a study of blood T cell repertoires in COVID-19. Overall study context: Samples taken during acute and convalescent COVID-19 were collected in the United States, Italy and Spain. PBMCs, B-cell-depleted T cells, or T cells provided the cDNA or gDNA that made up the material.

With 6 bases removed from V and 8 bases from J, the gap between germline ends came to 8 bases. The CDR3 spans 10 residues. The germline gives CDR1 SQVTM, CDR2 ANQGSEA. Per the original data handling: Scientists estimated how many nucleated cells there were by amplifying reference gene primers. The table came from immunoSEQ multiplex PCR; TCRdb's copy has only in-frame clones and leaves some out. V, J and clone size are those of that table, while D and trimming were read from the DNA. The data hold around 75,000 clones, with around 90% observed a single time. Sequencing was performed on peripheral blood. The chain links TRBV29-1 to TRBJ2-1; D is ambiguous. This TCR came from a human donor in a cohort sampled during active COVID-19. CDR3 residues: CSVTQHEQFF. Written as DNA, the CDR3 is TGCAGCGTCACTCAACATGAGCAGTTCTTC.